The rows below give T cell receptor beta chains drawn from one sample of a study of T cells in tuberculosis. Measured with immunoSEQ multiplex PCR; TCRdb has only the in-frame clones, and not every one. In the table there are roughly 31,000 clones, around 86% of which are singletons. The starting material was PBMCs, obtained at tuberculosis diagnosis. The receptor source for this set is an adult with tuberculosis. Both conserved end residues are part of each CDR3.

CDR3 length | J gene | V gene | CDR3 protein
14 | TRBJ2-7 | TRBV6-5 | CASQRRVGEYEQYF
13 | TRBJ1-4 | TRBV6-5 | CASTRAGGEKLFF
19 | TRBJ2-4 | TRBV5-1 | CASSLSLVAGSLAKNIQYF
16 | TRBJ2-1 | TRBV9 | CASSFSREGGDNEQFF
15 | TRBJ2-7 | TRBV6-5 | CASSYSSGGSYEQYF
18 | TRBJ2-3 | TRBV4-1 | CASSTYGAGGSSTDTQYF
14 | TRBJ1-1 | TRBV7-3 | CASSLGHSNTEAFF
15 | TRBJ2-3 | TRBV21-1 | CASSSRRQCMDTQYF
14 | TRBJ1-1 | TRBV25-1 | CASTPGQVPTEAFF
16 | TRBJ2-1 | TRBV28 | CASSRAASGLYNEQFF
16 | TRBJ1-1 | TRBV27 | CASSLLGTGRGTEAFF
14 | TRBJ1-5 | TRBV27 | CASRPGETYQPQHF
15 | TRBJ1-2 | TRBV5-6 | CASSLETTGSYGYTF
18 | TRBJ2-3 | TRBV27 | CASSFGLAGGPYTDTQYF
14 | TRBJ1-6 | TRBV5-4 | CASSLDRGNSPLHF
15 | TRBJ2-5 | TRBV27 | CASSPTLAGYGPQYF
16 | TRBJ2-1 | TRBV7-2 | CASSRLSGSWINEQFF
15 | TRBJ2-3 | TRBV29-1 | CSVEEGQGSTDTQYF
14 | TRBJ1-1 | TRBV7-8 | CASSLVPGRTEAFF
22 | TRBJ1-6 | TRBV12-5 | CASGLVPFSLSRGGGGNSPLHF
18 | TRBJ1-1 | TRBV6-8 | CASSYVRGKKRTNTEAFF
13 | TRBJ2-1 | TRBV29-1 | CSVSGRADNEQFF
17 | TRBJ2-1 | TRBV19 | CASSTRDSVSYYNEQFF
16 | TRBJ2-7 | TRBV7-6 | CASSLAAYRGQNEQYF
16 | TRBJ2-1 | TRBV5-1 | CASSLGNSGGANEQFF
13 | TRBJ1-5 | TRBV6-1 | CASIIDSNQPQHF
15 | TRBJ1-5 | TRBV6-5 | CASSYLGTANQPQHF
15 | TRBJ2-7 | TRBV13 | CASSGVQGIPYEQYF
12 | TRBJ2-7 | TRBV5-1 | CASSSDSYEQYF
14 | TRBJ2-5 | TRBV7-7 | CASSATGNQETQYF
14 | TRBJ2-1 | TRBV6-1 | CASSGSRSYNEQFF
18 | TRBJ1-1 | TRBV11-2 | CASSLDQWTPTSNTEAFF
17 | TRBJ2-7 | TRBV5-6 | CASSFVVGPSSSYEQYF
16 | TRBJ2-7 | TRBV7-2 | CASSLVGGTSAYEQYF
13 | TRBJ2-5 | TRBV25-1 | CASSEPLQETQYF
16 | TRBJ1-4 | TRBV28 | CASSLTGQGFNEKLFF
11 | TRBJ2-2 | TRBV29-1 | CSAPLAGELFF
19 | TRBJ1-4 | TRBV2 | CASSESPGGLDLFNEKLFF
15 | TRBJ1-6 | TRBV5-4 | CASSYYRTADSPLHF
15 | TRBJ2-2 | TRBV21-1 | CASRKYRGNTGELFF
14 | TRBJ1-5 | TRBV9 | CASSDRDRDQPQHF
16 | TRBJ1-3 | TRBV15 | CATSREAGRYGNTIYF